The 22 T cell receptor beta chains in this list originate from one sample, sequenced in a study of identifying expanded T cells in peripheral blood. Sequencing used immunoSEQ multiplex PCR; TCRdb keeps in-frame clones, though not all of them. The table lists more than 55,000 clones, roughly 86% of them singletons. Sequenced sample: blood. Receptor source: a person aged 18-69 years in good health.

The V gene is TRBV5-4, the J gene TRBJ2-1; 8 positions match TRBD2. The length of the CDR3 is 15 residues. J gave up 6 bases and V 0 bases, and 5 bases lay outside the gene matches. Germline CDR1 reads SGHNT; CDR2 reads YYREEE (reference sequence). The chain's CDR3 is CASSLGKRETNEQFF. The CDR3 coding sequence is TGTGCCAGCAGCTTGGGGAAGCGGGAGACCAATGAGCAGTTCTTC.

This chain's CDR3 is CASTRGGSYEQYF. CDR3 nucleotide sequence: TGTGCCAGCACCAGAGGAGGCTCCTACGAGCAGTACTTC. The chain is built from TRBV6-5 and TRBJ2-7; the D gene is possibly TRBD2 (5 bases). The CDR3 totals 13 residues. Per germline, CDR1 MNHEY and CDR2 SVGAGI. V dropped 7 bases and J dropped 0 bases, with 10 bases sitting between them.

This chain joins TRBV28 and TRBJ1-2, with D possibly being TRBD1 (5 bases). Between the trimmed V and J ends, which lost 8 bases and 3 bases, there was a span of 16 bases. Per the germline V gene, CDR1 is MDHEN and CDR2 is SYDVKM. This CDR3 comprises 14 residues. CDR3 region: CASSKGGADYGYTF. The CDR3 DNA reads TGTGCCAGCTCAAAAGGCGGGGCCGACTATGGCTACACCTTC.

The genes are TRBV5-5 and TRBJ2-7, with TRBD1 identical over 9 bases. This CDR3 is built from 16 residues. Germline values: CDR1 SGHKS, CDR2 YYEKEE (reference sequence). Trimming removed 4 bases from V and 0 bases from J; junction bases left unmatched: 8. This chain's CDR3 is CASSQTGTGSSYEQYF. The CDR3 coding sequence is TGTGCCAGCAGCCAAACCGGGACAGGGAGCTCCTACGAGCAGTACTTC.

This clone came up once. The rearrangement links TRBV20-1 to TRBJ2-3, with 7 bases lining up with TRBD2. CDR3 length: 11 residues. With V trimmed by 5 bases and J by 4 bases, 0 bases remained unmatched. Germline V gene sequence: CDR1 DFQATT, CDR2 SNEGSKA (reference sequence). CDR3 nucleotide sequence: TGCAGTGCTGGACTAGCAGATACGCAGTATTTT. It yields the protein CSAGLADTQYF.

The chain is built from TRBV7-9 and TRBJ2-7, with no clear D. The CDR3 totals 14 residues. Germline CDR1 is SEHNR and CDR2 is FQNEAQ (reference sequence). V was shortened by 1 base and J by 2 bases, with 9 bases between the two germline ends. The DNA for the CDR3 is TGTGCCAGCAGCTTAGGCGGAGCAACCTACGAGCAGTACTTC. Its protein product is CASSLGGATYEQYF.

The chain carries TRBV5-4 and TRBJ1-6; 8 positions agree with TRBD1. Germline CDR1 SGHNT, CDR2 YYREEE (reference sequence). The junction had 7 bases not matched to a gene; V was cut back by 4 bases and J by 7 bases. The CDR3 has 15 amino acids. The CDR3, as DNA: TGTGCCAGCAGCCTTCAAGACAGGGGAAATTCACCCCTCCACTTT. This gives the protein CASSLQDRGNSPLHF.

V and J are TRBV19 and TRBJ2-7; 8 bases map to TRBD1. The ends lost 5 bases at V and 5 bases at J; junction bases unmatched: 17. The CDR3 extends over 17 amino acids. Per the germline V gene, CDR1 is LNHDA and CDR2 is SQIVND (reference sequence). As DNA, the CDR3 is TGTGCCAGTAGTCCACAAAATAATGGACAGGGTAACGACGAGCAGTACTTC. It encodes CASSPQNNGQGNDEQYF. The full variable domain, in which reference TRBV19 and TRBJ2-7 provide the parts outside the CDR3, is DGGITQSPKYLFRKEGQNVTLSCEQNLNHDAMYWYRQDPGQGLRLIYYSQIVNDFQKGDIAEGYSVSREKKESFPLTVTSAQKNPTAFYLCASSPQNNGQGNDEQYFGPGTRLTVT.

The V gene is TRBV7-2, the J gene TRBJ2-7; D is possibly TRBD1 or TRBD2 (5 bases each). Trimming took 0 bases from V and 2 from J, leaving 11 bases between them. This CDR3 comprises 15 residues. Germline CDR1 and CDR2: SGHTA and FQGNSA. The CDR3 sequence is CASSLAGELTYEQYF. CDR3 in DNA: TGTGCCAGCAGCTTAGCGGGGGAGCTAACCTACGAGCAGTACTTC. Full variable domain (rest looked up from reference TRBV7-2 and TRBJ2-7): GAGVSQSPSNKVTEKGKDVELRCDPISGHTALYWYRQSLGQGLEFLIYFQGNSAPDKSGLPSDRFSAERTGGSVSTLTIQRTQQEDSAVYLCASSLAGELTYEQYFGPGTRLTVT.

CDR3 coding DNA: TGTGCCAGTTGTGGGACAGGGGTACGGGGAGATACGCAGTATTTT. Encoded protein: CASCGTGVRGDTQYF. This chain joins TRBV19 and TRBJ2-3, with 10 bases fitting TRBD1. The J segment lost 5 bases and the V segment lost 8 bases, leaving 10 bases of the junction unmatched. The CDR3 covers 15 residues. Germline CDR1 reads LNHDA; CDR2 reads SQIVND (reference sequence).

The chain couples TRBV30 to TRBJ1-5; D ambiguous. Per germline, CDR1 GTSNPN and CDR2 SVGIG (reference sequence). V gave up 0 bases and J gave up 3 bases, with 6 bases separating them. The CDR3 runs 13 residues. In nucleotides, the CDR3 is TGTGCCTGGAGTGTACGGAACAATCAGCCCCAGCATTTT. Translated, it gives CAWSVRNNQPQHF.

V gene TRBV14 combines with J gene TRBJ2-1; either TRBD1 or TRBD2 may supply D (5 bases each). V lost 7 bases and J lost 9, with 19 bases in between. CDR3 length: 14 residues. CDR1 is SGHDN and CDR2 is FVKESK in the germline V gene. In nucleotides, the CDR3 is TGTGCCAGCACCCCCACTAGGGGCCGGGGTGAGCAGTTCTTC. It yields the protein CASTPTRGRGEQFF. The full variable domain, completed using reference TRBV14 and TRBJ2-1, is EAGVTQFPSHSVIEKGQTVTLRCDPISGHDNLYWYRRVMGKEIKFLLHFVKESKQDESGMPNNRFLAERTGGTYSTLKVQPAELEDSGVYFCASTPTRGRGEQFFGPGTRLTVL.

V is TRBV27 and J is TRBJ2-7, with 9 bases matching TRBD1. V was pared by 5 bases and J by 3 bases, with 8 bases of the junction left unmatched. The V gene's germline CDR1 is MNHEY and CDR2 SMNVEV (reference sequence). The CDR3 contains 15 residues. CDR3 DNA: TGTGCCAGCAGTCAGACCCGGGACAGGGTCTACGAGCAGTACTTC. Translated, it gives CASSQTRDRVYEQYF.

CDR3 sequence: CASSSELGFWREEDTQYF. DNA for the CDR3: TGTGCCAGCAGCAGCGAATTGGGTTTTTGGCGGGAGGAAGATACGCAGTATTTT. The rearrangement joins TRBV21-1 to TRBJ2-3; TRBD2 is the table's D call, not checked against the DNA. TRBV21-1 is flagged as a pseudogene. This CDR3 has 18 residues.

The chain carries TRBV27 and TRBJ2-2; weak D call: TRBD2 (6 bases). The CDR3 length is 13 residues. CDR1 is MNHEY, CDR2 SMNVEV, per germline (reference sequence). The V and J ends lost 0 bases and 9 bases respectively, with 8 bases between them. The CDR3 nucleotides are TGTGCCAGCAGTTTATCGGAGGGCCGGGAGCTGTTTTTT. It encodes CASSLSEGRELFF.

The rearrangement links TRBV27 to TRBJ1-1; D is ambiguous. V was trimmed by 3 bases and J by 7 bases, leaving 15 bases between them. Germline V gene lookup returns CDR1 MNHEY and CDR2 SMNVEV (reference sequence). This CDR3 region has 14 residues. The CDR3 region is CASSFGSGESEAFF. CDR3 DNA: TGTGCCAGCAGTTTCGGTTCAGGAGAAAGTGAAGCTTTCTTT.

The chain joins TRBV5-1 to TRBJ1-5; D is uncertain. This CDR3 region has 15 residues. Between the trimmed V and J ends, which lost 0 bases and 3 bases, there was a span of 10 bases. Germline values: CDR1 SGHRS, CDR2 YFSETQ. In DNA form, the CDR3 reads TGCGCCAGCAGCTTGGACGGGGATGACAATCAGCCCCAGCATTTT. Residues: CASSLDGDDNQPQHF. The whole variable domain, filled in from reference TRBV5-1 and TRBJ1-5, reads KAGVTQTPRYLIKTRGQQVTLSCSPISGHRSVSWYQQTPGQGLQFLFEYFSETQRNKGNFPGRFSGRQFSNSRSEMNVSTLELGDSALYLCASSLDGDDNQPQHFGDGTRLSIL.

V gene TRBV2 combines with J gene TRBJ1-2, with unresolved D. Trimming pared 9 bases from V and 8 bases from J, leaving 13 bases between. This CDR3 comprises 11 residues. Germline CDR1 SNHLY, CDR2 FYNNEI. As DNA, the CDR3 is TGTGCCAGACCAGGAGGGCCGGGCTACACCTTC. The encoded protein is CARPGGPGYTF.

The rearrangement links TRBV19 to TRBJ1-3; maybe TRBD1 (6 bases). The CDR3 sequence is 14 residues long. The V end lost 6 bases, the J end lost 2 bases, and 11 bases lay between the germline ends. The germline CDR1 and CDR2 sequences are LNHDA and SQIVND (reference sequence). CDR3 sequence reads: CASSKQGAGNTIYF. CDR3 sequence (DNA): TGTGCCAGTAGCAAACAGGGAGCTGGAAACACCATATATTTT.

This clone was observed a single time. CDR3 nucleotides: TGTGCCAGCAGCTTAGGGCACAACAATGAGCAGTTCTTC. Its translation is CASSLGHNNEQFF. The J gene is TRBJ2-1, the V gene TRBV11-2; D is ambiguous. The V end lost 1 base, the J end lost 5 bases, and 6 bases lay between the germline ends. Looked up from germline, CDR1 is SGHAT and CDR2 is FQNNGV. The CDR3 runs 13 residues.

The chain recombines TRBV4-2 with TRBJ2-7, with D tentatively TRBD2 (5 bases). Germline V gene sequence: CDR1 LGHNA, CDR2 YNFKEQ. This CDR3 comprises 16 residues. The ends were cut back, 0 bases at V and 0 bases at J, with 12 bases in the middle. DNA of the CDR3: TGTGCCAGCAGCCAAGAGCCGGGTGGAGGCTCCTACGAGCAGTACTTC. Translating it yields CASSQEPGGGSYEQYF.

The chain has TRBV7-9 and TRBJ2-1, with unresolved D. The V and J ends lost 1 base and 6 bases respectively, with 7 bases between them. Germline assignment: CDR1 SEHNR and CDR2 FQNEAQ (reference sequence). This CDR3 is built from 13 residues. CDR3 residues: CASSLVAPNEQFF. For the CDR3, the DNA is TGTGCCAGCAGCTTAGTCGCCCCCAATGAGCAGTTCTTC.